A single sample gave rise to the 4 T cell receptor beta chains below, sequenced in a study of HIV-infected patients and healthy controls. The repertoire came from unfractionated whole blood and reflected all unsorted peripheral T cells. 450 to 600 ng RNA was reverse transcribed with alpha and beta constant-region primers. Each of the alpha and beta chains got its own library through chain-specific third strand synthesis with indices. TCRdb ran MiXCR on the 5' RACE reads and lists one entry per CDR3 protein. The data contain about 18,000 distinct CDR3 sequences, more than 9% of them singletons. The specimen was blood. The receptors here all came from an adult in good health.

This clonotype has at least ten counts. The chain has TRBV18 and TRBJ1-1; 8 nucleotides match TRBD1. The CDR3 totals 16 residues. Germline V lookup: CDR1 KGHSH, CDR2 LQKENI. V was pared by 3 bases and J by 1 base, with 7 bases of the junction left unmatched. Here the CDR3 DNA reads TGTGCCAGCTCACCCCAGGGACAGGCGACGAACACTGAAGCTTTCTTT. As protein: CASSPQGQATNTEAFF.

V gene TRBV7-9 combines with J gene TRBJ1-1; 9 bases agree with TRBD1. With V trimmed by 5 bases and J by 7 bases, 14 bases remained unmatched. CDR1 SEHNR and CDR2 FQNEAQ come from the germline V gene (reference sequence). The CDR3 has 16 amino acids. The CDR3 DNA follows: TGTGCCAGCAGCCCGAGCCGACGGACAGGGGAGGGTGAAGCTTTCTTT. Translated, it gives CASSPSRRTGEGEAFF.

Relative to its sample, this clonotype is medium-sized. CDR3 sequence: CASSQERISYNEQFF. CDR3 in DNA: TGTGCCAGCAGCCAAGAAAGAATATCGTACAATGAGCAGTTCTTC. The gene calls are TRBV3-1 and TRBJ2-1, with D uncertain. CDR1 and CDR2 from the germline V gene are LGHDT and YNNKEL (reference sequence). The V gene lost 0 bases and the J gene lost 4 bases, with 10 bases spanning the gap. This CDR3 has 15 amino acids.

By its share, this clonotype is medium-sized. The chain joins TRBV4-2 to TRBJ2-1; 9 bases line up with TRBD1. Germline V lookup: CDR1 LGHNA, CDR2 YNFKEQ. This CDR3 comprises 14 residues. The V segment lost 5 bases and the J segment 8 bases; nucleotides outside the gene matches: 7. CDR3 DNA sequence: TGTGCCAGCAGCTACCGGGACAGGGAGGATGAGCAGTTCTTC. Its translation: CASSYRDREDEQFF.